The sequence of this T cell receptor beta chain was determined in a study of T cells in Graves' hyperthyroidism and ophthalmopathy. Study-wide results and limits: Ophthalmopathy was told apart from stable hyperthyroidism by a 13 V-J model. The model predicted ophthalmopathy a median approximately 6 months before onset.

Comments on this clonotype: Its antigen is undetermined.

The study left out patients who had uncontrolled infection, other autoimmune disease, pregnancy or lactation. The CDR3 covers 16 residues. Trimming shortened V by 4 bases and J by 4 bases, and 17 bases separated the two germline ends. Germline V gene lookup returns CDR1 SGHRS and CDR2 YFSETQ. RNA transcripts gave rise to amplified TCR beta CDR3 regions. A first-round RT-PCR of the TCR CDR3 used the HTBI primer set. TCRdb redid the calling of the multiplex PCR reads with MiXCR, one entry per CDR3 protein. This sample carries around 530,000 distinct CDR3 sequences, about a sixth of them seen once, and the ten largest clones take roughly 15%.

The chain combines TRBV5-1 with TRBJ2-2; perhaps TRBD2 as D (6 bases). This receptor was identified in a woman between 18 and 29 years old with Graves' ophthalmopathy. The specimen sequenced was blood. As DNA, the CDR3 is TGCGCCAGCAGCCAGAACCCGGGACTCCGCACCGGGGAGCTGTTTTTT. It is translated as CASSQNPGLRTGELFF. The variable domain in full, completed from reference TRBV5-1 and TRBJ2-2, reads KAGVTQTPRYLIKTRGQQVTLSCSPISGHRSVSWYQQTPGQGLQFLFEYFSETQRNKGNFPGRFSGRQFSNSRSEMNVSTLELGDSALYLCASSQNPGLRTGELFFGEGSRLTVL.